The 23 T cell receptor beta chains below were found in one sample sequenced in a study of long-term antiretroviral therapy in people with HIV. The run of the v3.0 immunoSEQ assay was at survey level. Sequencing used immunoSEQ multiplex PCR; TCRdb keeps in-frame clones, though not all of them. The repertoire holds tens of thousands of clones, around nine tenths seen once, with around 4.7% in the top ten. Sequenced here: unsorted PBMCs, sampled 0.1 years before starting antiretroviral therapy. These receptors all stem from a woman in her 50s with HIV.

The rearrangement links TRBV5-1 to TRBJ1-4, with TRBD1 as a possible D gene (5 bases). V lost 5 bases to trimming and J lost 3 bases, with 17 bases between them. Germline-derived CDR1 and CDR2 are SGHRS and YFSETQ. The CDR3 length is 16 residues. The CDR3 nucleotides are TGCGCCAGCAGGCGGGGGGGATCTGGGGCTAATGAAAAACTGTTTTTT. The encoded protein is CASRRGGSGANEKLFF.

This chain connects TRBV29-1 to TRBJ2-3, with D possibly called TRBD1 or TRBD2 (5 bases each). The germline V and J ends were trimmed by 3 bases and 1 base, with 11 bases remaining between them. The CDR3 totals 14 residues. Germline CDR1 and CDR2: SQVTM and ANQGSEA. DNA of the CDR3: TGCAGCGTTGAGGGACCGCCTCGCACAGATACGCAGTATTTT. Protein product: CSVEGPPRTDTQYF.

This clone showed up just a few times. The chain uses TRBV7-3 and TRBJ1-6, with unresolved D. Germline V gene lookup returns CDR1 SGHTA and CDR2 FQGTGA. CDR3 length: 14 residues. V was pared by 2 bases and J by 8 bases, with 10 bases between. CDR3 sequence: CASSLGGPDSPLHF. The CDR3 DNA is TGTGCCAGCAGCTTAGGTGGACCTGATTCACCCCTCCACTTT. Drawing the rest from reference TRBV7-3 and TRBJ1-6, the complete variable domain is GAGVSQTPSNKVTEKGKYVELRCDPISGHTALYWYRQSLGQGPEFLIYFQGTGAADDSGLPNDRFFAVRPEGSVSTLKIQRTERGDSAVYLCASSLGGPDSPLHFGNGTRLTVT.

The rearrangement uses TRBV2 and TRBJ2-1, with 9 positions matching TRBD2. Germline CDR1 is SNHLY and CDR2 is FYNNEI. The length of the CDR3 is 15 residues. The junction had 6 bases not matched to a gene; V was cut back by 8 bases and J by 1 base. The CDR3 DNA is TGTGCCAGCGGGGGTAGCGGGGGTTCCTACAATGAGCAGTTCTTC. Its protein product is CASGGSGGSYNEQFF.

The chain has TRBV19 and TRBJ1-1; D may be TRBD1 (5 bases). Looked up from germline, CDR1 is LNHDA and CDR2 is SQIVND (reference sequence). The ends were cut back, 3 bases at V and 5 bases at J, with 7 bases in the middle. The CDR3 extends over 12 amino acids. This chain's CDR3 is CASSIRGTEAFF. The CDR3 nucleotides read TGTGCCAGTAGTATTCGGGGGACTGAAGCTTTCTTT.

The chain carries TRBV6-1 and TRBJ1-6, with D possibly being TRBD1 (6 bases). V was clipped by 3 bases and J by 8 bases, with 11 bases between them. This CDR3 has 14 amino acids. CDR1 MNHNS and CDR2 SASEGT come from the germline V gene. The CDR3 sequence is CASSDRGIYSPLHF. The CDR3, as DNA: TGTGCCAGCAGTGACAGGGGAATTTATTCACCCCTCCACTTT.

V gene TRBV14 combines with J gene TRBJ2-2; 7 bases match TRBD2. Germline V gene sequence: CDR1 SGHDN, CDR2 FVKESK. This CDR3 is 14 amino acids long. V shed 1 base and J 4 bases; nucleotides not matched to a gene: 0. The CDR3 spells CASSQGLATGELFF. The CDR3 DNA reads as TGTGCCAGCAGCCAAGGACTAGCCACCGGGGAGCTGTTTTTT.

This clone occurred once. This chain connects TRBV21-1 to TRBJ2-3; the table's D call, TRBD2, was not checked against the DNA. TRBV21-1 is given as a pseudogene. This CDR3 spans 15 amino acids. The CDR3 region has the DNA TGTGCCAGCAGCAAAGAGGCGGGGGGTCAAGATACGCAGTATTTT. Translated: CASSKEAGGQDTQYF.

The J gene is TRBJ2-3, the V gene TRBV7-2, with TRBD2 identical over 9 bases. Trimming at V came to 2 bases and at J to 5 bases, leaving 8 bases not matched to a gene. Germline V gene sequence: CDR1 SGHTA, CDR2 FQGNSA. The CDR3 is made up of 16 amino acids. CDR3 sequence (DNA): TGTGCCAGCAGCTTATTCCGAGCGGGGGGCAAAGATACGCAGTATTTT. It codes for CASSLFRAGGKDTQYF.

The genes are TRBV1 and TRBJ2-7; the table's D call, TRBD1, has no DNA check behind it. TRBV1 is annotated as a pseudogene. CDR3 length: 18 amino acids. In DNA, the CDR3 is TGCACCAGCAGCCAAGAGGGCCGCAGGGCGTTGAACTCCTACGAGCAGTACTTC. Protein product: CTSSQEGRRALNSYEQYF.

This clone was observed a single time. As DNA, the CDR3 is TGTGCCAGCAGCTCGGCCACGACAGGGAATAAGTACTTC. This encodes CASSSATTGNKYF. The V call is TRBV11-2, the J call TRBJ2-7, with 7 nucleotides matching TRBD1. J was trimmed by 11 bases and V by 4 bases; bases with no gene match: 11. This CDR3 spans 13 amino acids. Germline V gene data show CDR1 as SGHAT and CDR2 as FQNNGV.

DNA of the CDR3: TGTGCCAGCTCCCCCGGGACAGGGGGCAGCGAGCAGTACTTC. It translates to CASSPGTGGSEQYF. The rearrangement links TRBV2 to TRBJ2-5; 12 bases align to TRBD1. TRBJ2-7 explains the end of the DNA better; the J call may be wrong. Per the germline V gene, CDR1 is SNHLY and CDR2 is FYNNEI. The CDR3 covers 14 residues.

This chain joins TRBV5-6 and TRBJ1-6, with a possible D match to TRBD1 (5 bases). V was clipped by 3 bases and J by 9 bases, with 13 bases between them. The CDR3 runs to 14 residues. Germline CDR1 SGHDT, CDR2 YYEEEE. The CDR3 is CASSSKGTISPLHF. As DNA, the CDR3 is TGTGCCAGCAGCTCAAAAGGGACTATTTCACCCCTCCACTTT.

The chain recombines TRBV25-1 with TRBJ2-4; no clear D. Germline V gene sequence: CDR1 MGHDK, CDR2 SYGVNS. V was shortened by 2 bases and J by 0 bases, with 2 bases between the two germline ends. This CDR3 is built from 13 residues. As DNA, the CDR3 is TGTGCCAGCAGTGAAGAAGCCAAAAACATTCAGTACTTC. It codes for CASSEEAKNIQYF.

This clone has a handful of counts. CDR3 sequence reads: CASSQGTRVLDGYTF. The CDR3 DNA is TGCGCCAGCAGCCAAGGCACAAGGGTCCTAGACGGCTACACCTTC. The chain carries TRBV4-1 and TRBJ1-2; D not certain. V was shortened by 1 base and J by 8 bases, with 17 bases between the two germline ends. Per the germline V gene, CDR1 is MGHRA and CDR2 is YSYEKL. This CDR3 has 15 amino acids.

The V call is TRBV5-1, the J call TRBJ1-3; D is undetermined. In germline, CDR1 is SGHRS, CDR2 YFSETQ. V was cut by 0 bases and J by 2 bases, with 9 bases left in between. The CDR3 length is 15 residues. The CDR3 is CASSLEGSTGNTIYF. For the CDR3, the DNA is TGCGCCAGCAGCTTGGAGGGTTCTACTGGAAACACCATATATTTT.

The rearrangement joins TRBV18 to TRBJ1-1, with a weak D call TRBD1 (5 bases). The ends were cut back, 5 bases at V and 5 bases at J, with 15 bases in the middle. The CDR3 has 14 amino acids. Germline assignment: CDR1 KGHSH and CDR2 LQKENI. Written as DNA, the CDR3 is TGTGCCAGCTCATCGGCCCCAGGGCCTACTGAAGCTTTCTTT. Its translation: CASSSAPGPTEAFF. Full variable domain (missing parts from reference TRBV18 and TRBJ1-1): NAGVMQNPRHLVRRRGQEARLRCSPMKGHSHVYWYRQLPEEGLKFMVYLQKENIIDESGMPKERFSAEFPKEGPSILRIQQVVRGDSAAYFCASSSAPGPTEAFFGQGTRLTVV.

The V gene is TRBV7-3, the J gene TRBJ2-6; tentatively, D is TRBD1 (6 bases). Trimming left V 5 bases short and J 1 base short, with 12 bases between. The CDR3 has 16 amino acids. Looked up from germline, CDR1 is SGHTA and CDR2 is FQGTGA. CDR3 region: CASSGGPLSGANVLTF. The CDR3 DNA sequence: TGTGCCAGCAGCGGGGGCCCACTTTCTGGGGCCAACGTCCTGACTTTC.

V and J are TRBV4-1 and TRBJ2-3, with 8 positions matching TRBD1. CDR3 length: 15 residues. CDR1 is MGHRA, CDR2 YSYEKL, per germline. The V and J ends lost 5 bases and 3 bases, in that order; junction bases with no gene match: 7. CDR3 sequence: CASSGGQGRTDTQYF. In DNA, the CDR3 is TGCGCCAGCAGCGGCGGACAGGGTCGGACAGATACGCAGTATTTT.

J is TRBJ2-5 and V is TRBV9; TRBD1 aligns across 9 bases. This CDR3 is built from 15 residues. The V gene's germline CDR1 is SGDLS and CDR2 YYNGEE. With 0 bases clipped from V and 0 bases from J, the junction kept 0 bases outside the gene matches. In nucleotides, the CDR3 is TGTGCCAGCAGCGTAGGGGACAGGGACCAAGAGACCCAGTACTTC. Its translation: CASSVGDRDQETQYF.

This clone was recorded a few times. The rearrangement joins TRBV4-1 to TRBJ1-1; TRBD1 agrees at 8 bases. Unmatched junction bases numbered 10, after V lost 4 bases and J lost 3 bases. This CDR3 contains 16 residues. CDR1 is MGHRA and CDR2 is YSYEKL in the germline V gene. The CDR3 coding sequence is TGCGCCAGCAGCCGCCCGGACAGGGAAGCCGACACTGAAGCTTTCTTT. Amino acid sequence: CASSRPDREADTEAFF.

DNA for the CDR3: TGTGCCAGCAGCGTAGGGACAGGGCTCAATTCACCCCTCCACTTT. Residues: CASSVGTGLNSPLHF. The chain couples TRBV9 to TRBJ1-6; 8 bases agree with TRBD1. The CDR3 covers 15 residues. With 0 bases clipped from V and 7 bases from J, the junction kept 3 bases outside the gene matches. The germline gives CDR1 SGDLS, CDR2 YYNGEE.

V and J are TRBV7-2 and TRBJ2-7, with 10 bases fitting TRBD2. The J segment lost 1 base and the V segment lost 5 bases, leaving 8 bases of the junction unmatched. In germline, CDR1 is SGHTA, CDR2 FQGNSA. The CDR3 spans 16 residues. CDR3 sequence (DNA): TGTGCCAGCAGCCCCAGGGCTAGCGGGGGATCCTACGAGCAGTACTTC. Its translation is CASSPRASGGSYEQYF. Full variable domain (missing parts from reference TRBV7-2 and TRBJ2-7): GAGVSQSPSNKVTEKGKDVELRCDPISGHTALYWYRQSLGQGLEFLIYFQGNSAPDKSGLPSDRFSAERTGGSVSTLTIQRTQQEDSAVYLCASSPRASGGSYEQYFGPGTRLTVT.